This TCR beta chain was identified in a study of blood T cell repertoires in COVID-19. About the study: T cells, B-cell-depleted T cells, or PBMCs provided the cDNA or gDNA that served as material.

Only in-frame clones appear in the TCRdb table, and some are missing; sequencing was by immunoSEQ multiplex PCR. This sample has about 320,000 clones, with 80% to 90% found just once. Trimming took off 1 base at V and 3 bases at J, with 13 bases between the two ends. The germline CDR1 and CDR2 sequences are SGHRS and YFSETQ. The CDR3 sequence is 16 residues long. Material for sequencing was PBMCs or T cells enriched from blood (not recorded which). This clonotype was obtained from a woman aged 18-30 years who had recovered from COVID-19. V usage is TRBV5-1 and J usage is TRBJ1-4; D gene uncertain. The CDR3 DNA follows: TGCGCCAGCAGCTTGTATGAGGGAGGCTCTAATGAAAAACTGTTTTTT. Translation gives CASSLYEGGSNEKLFF.